The 13 T cell receptor beta chains given below trace back to one sample, sequenced in a study of shared clonotypes between healthy human individuals. The assay was immunoSEQ multiplex PCR, and TCRdb's table has in-frame clones only and misses some. This table holds some 2,100,000 clones, roughly 91% found once. In the naive CD8 group, cells lacked CD45RO and were positively selected for CCR7, so terminally differentiated effector memory CD45RA+ cells were left out. The sequencing sample was made of naive CD8+ T cells from PBMCs. The receptor source for this set is a man aged 18 to 30 in good health. Some clones in this sample may be carry-over from other donors' samples.

This sequence joins TRBV5-1 and TRBJ2-7; the D gene is possibly TRBD1 (7 bases). The CDR3 totals 14 residues. The germline V and J ends were trimmed by 3 bases and 4 bases, with 14 bases remaining between them. Germline V gene lookup returns CDR1 SGHRS and CDR2 YFSETQ. The CDR3 DNA follows: TGCGCCAGCAGCTGGGGTTCAGGGGGGTACGAGCAGTACTTC. It yields the protein CASSWGSGGYEQYF.

The rearrangement uses TRBV2 and TRBJ2-7; a possible D gene is TRBD2 (5 bases). Germline V gene sequence: CDR1 SNHLY, CDR2 FYNNEI. This CDR3 contains 12 residues. V lost 8 bases, J lost 5 bases, and 13 bases lay in between. The CDR3 DNA follows: TGTGCCAGCGTTCGGCTAGCCCACGAGCAGTACTTC. The encoded protein is CASVRLAHEQYF.

The chain links TRBV21-1 to TRBJ2-7; the table assigns TRBD2, which was not confirmed against the DNA. TRBV21-1 is a known pseudogene. This CDR3 contains 17 residues. This CDR3 reads CASSKDRRTELTYEQYF. CDR3 in DNA: TGTGCCAGCAGCAAAGACCGGCGGACTGAGTTGACCTACGAGCAGTACTTC.

This clone was counted once. The chain couples TRBV29-1 to TRBJ2-1; D call uncertain. V was clipped by 2 bases and J by 4 bases, with 12 bases between them. Germline V gene data show CDR1 as SQVTM and CDR2 as ANQGSEA. The CDR3 covers 14 residues. Here the CDR3 DNA reads TGCAGCGTTGAAAAAGGCGGCTTTTACAATGAGCAGTTCTTC. Protein sequence: CSVEKGGFYNEQFF.

The chain combines TRBV28 with TRBJ2-7; D is unclear. Trimming took 3 bases from V and 4 from J, leaving 10 bases between them. This CDR3 spans 13 amino acids. From germline, CDR1 is MDHEN and CDR2 SYDVKM. CDR3 region: CASSFTQDYEQYF. The CDR3 nucleotides read TGTGCCAGCAGTTTCACCCAGGATTACGAGCAGTACTTC.

This sequence joins TRBV9 and TRBJ2-2, with TRBD2 identical over 9 bases. Germline V gives CDR1 SGDLS, CDR2 YYNGEE. The CDR3 is 14 amino acids. V was clipped by 4 bases and J by 4 bases; unmatched bases: 2. The CDR3 loop is CASSSREGTGELFF. DNA of the CDR3: TGTGCCAGCAGCTCGCGGGAGGGCACCGGGGAGCTGTTTTTT.

The chain combines TRBV4-1 with TRBJ2-7; perhaps D is TRBD1 or TRBD2 (6 bases each). Per germline, CDR1 MGHRA and CDR2 YSYEKL. V lost 3 bases and J 4 bases, leaving 16 bases between the germline ends. The CDR3 is 15 amino acids. CDR3 nucleotide sequence: TGCGCCAGCAGCCAGCCCTTGGGGGGCCTGTACGAGCAGTACTTC. This codes for CASSQPLGGLYEQYF.

The chain uses TRBV4-3 and TRBJ2-1, with 7 bases identical to TRBD2. J gave up 3 bases and V 0 bases, and 2 bases lay outside the gene matches. The CDR3 is 15 amino acids. From germline, CDR1 is LGHNA and CDR2 YSLEER. The CDR3: CASSQDTSVYNEQFF. CDR3 nucleotides: TGCGCCAGCAGCCAAGACACTAGCGTCTACAATGAGCAGTTCTTC.

CDR3 in DNA: TGTGCCATCAGTGAGGGACAGGGATCTGAAAAACTGTTTTTT. Its translation is CAISEGQGSEKLFF. The chain carries TRBV10-3 and TRBJ1-4, with 8 bases identical to TRBD1. CDR3 length: 14 residues. V lost 2 bases and J lost 7; bases outside the gene matches: 3. Per the germline V gene, CDR1 is ENHRY and CDR2 is SYGVKD.

The chain links TRBV27 to TRBJ2-7, with 8 bases lining up with TRBD2. CDR3 length: 15 amino acids. V shed 2 bases, J shed 0 bases, and the junction held 3 bases outside the gene matches. Germline V gives CDR1 MNHEY, CDR2 SMNVEV (reference sequence). The CDR3 loop is CASSLVLADSYEQYF. The CDR3 bases are TGTGCCAGCAGTTTAGTACTAGCGGACTCCTACGAGCAGTACTTC.

V usage is TRBV7-9 and J usage is TRBJ2-3; no clear D. CDR1 and CDR2 (germline): SEHNR, FQNEAQ (reference sequence). The CDR3 contains 13 residues. V dropped 1 base and J dropped 5 bases, with 7 bases sitting between them. The CDR3 spells CASSLDDLDTQYF. The DNA of the CDR3 is TGTGCCAGCAGCTTAGACGATCTAGATACGCAGTATTTT.

This clone was detected only once. This chain joins TRBV27 and TRBJ2-5; D is possibly TRBD2 (6 bases). Between the trimmed V and J ends, which lost 1 base and 5 bases, there was a span of 17 bases. The CDR3 runs to 16 residues. The germline V gene encodes CDR1 MNHEY and CDR2 SMNVEV (reference sequence). CDR3 DNA sequence: TGTGCCAGCAGTTTATACCGGGAGATCGGGGTGGAGACCCAGTACTTC. This encodes CASSLYREIGVETQYF.

The rearrangement uses TRBV13 and TRBJ1-1, with a tentative D call TRBD1 (5 bases). Trimming stripped 3 bases from V and 0 bases from J, with 8 bases between. In germline, CDR1 is PRHDT, CDR2 FYEKMQ (reference sequence). The CDR3 covers 14 residues. CDR3 nucleotide sequence: TGTGCCAGCAGCTTGGGACGGTTGAACACTGAAGCTTTCTTT. Protein sequence: CASSLGRLNTEAFF.